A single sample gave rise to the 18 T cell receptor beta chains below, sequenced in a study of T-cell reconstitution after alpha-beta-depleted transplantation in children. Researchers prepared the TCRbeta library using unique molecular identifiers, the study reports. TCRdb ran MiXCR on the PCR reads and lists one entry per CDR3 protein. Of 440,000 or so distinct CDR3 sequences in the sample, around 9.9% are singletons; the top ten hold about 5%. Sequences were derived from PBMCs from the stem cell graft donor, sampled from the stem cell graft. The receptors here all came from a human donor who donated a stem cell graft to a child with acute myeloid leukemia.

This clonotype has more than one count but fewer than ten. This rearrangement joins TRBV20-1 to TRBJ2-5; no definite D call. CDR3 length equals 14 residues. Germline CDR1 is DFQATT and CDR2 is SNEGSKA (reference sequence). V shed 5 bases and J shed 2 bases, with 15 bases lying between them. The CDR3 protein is CSAPEAQLQETQYF. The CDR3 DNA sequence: TGCAGTGCTCCCGAGGCGCAACTACAAGAGACCCAGTACTTC.

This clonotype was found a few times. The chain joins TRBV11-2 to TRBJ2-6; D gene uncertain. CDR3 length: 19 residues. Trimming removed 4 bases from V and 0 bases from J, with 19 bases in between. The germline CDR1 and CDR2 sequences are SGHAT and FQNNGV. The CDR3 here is CASSSYPMDAASGANVLTF. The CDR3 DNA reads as TGTGCCAGCAGCTCATACCCTATGGACGCAGCCTCTGGGGCCAACGTCCTGACTTTC.

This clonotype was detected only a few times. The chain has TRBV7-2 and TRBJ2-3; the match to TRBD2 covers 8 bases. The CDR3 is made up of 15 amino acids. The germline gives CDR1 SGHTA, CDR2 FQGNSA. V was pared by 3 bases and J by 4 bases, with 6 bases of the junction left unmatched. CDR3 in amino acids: CASSLQRGPADTQYF. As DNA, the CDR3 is TGTGCCAGCAGCTTGCAGCGGGGGCCGGCAGATACGCAGTATTTT.

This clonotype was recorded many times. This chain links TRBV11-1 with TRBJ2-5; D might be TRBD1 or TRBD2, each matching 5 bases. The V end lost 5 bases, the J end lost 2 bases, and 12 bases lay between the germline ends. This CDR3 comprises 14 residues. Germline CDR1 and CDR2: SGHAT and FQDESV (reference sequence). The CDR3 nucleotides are TGTGCCAGCAGCCGGGACCTCCGGCAAGAGACCCAGTACTTC. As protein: CASSRDLRQETQYF.

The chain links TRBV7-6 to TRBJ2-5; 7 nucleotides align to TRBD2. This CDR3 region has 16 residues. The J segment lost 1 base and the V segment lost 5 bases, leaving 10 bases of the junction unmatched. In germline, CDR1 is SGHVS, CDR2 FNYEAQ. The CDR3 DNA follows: TGTGCCAGCAGCCCAGCGGCGGGGACTATCCAAGAGACCCAGTACTTC. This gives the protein CASSPAAGTIQETQYF.

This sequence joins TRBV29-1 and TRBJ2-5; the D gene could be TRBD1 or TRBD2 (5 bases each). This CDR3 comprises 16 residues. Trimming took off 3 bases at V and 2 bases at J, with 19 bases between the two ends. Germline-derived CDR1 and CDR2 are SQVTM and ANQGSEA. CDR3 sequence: CSVDGLWRDRQETQYF. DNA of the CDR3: TGCAGCGTTGATGGACTCTGGCGTGACAGACAAGAGACCCAGTACTTC.

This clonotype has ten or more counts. CDR3 sequence: CASSSTGNEETQYF. CDR3 coding DNA: TGTGCCAGCAGTTCGACAGGGAATGAAGAGACCCAGTACTTC. This chain joins TRBV6-2 or TRBV6-3 and TRBJ2-5; 7 bases are a match to TRBD1. This CDR3 has 14 residues. The germline V gene has CDR1 MNHEY and CDR2 SVGEGT. With 4 bases clipped from V and 3 bases from J, the junction kept 5 bases outside the gene matches.

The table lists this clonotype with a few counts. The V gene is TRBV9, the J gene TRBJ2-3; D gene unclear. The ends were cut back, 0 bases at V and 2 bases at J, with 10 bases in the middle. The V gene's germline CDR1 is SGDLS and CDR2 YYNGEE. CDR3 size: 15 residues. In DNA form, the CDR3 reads TGTGCCAGCAGCGTAGTATCCGGATTCACAGATACGCAGTATTTT. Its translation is CASSVVSGFTDTQYF.

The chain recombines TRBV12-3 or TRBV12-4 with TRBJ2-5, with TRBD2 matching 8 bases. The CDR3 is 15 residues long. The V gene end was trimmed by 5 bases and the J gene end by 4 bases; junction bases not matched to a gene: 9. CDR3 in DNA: TGTGCCAGCAGTGACGGGGGGGCCTTTAGAGAGACCCAGTACTTC. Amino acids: CASSDGGAFRETQYF.

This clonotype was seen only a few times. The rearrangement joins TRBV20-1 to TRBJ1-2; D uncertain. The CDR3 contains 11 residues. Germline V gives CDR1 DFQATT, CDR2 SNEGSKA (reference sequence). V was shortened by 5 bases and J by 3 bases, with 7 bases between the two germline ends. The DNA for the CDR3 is TGCAGTGCTGACTGGGACTATGGCTACACCTTC. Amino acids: CSADWDYGYTF.

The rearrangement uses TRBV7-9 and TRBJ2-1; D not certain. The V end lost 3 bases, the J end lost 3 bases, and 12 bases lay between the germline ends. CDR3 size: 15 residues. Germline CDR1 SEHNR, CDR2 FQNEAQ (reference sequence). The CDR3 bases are TGTGCCAGCAGCTTCACAACTGCTATCTACAATGAGCAGTTCTTC. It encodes CASSFTTAIYNEQFF.

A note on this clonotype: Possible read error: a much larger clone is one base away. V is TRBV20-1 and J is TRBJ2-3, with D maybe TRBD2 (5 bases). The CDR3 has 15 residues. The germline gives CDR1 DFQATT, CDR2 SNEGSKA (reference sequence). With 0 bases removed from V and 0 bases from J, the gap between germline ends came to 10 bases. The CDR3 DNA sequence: TGCAGTGCTAGAGATTCACGGACTAGCACAGATACGCAGTATTTT. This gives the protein CSARDSRTSTDTQYF.

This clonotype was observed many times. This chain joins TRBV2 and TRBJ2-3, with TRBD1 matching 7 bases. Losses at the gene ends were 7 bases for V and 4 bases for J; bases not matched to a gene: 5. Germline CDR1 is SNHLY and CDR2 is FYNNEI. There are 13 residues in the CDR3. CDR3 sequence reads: CASKGAGSDTQYF. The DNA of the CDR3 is TGTGCCAGCAAGGGGGCCGGGTCAGATACGCAGTATTTT. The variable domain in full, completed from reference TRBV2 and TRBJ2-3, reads EPEVTQTPSHQVTQMGQEVILRCVPISNHLYFYWYRQILGQKVEFLVSFYNNEISEKSEIFDDQFSVERPDGSNFTLKIRSTKLEDSAMYFCASKGAGSDTQYFGPGTRLTVL.

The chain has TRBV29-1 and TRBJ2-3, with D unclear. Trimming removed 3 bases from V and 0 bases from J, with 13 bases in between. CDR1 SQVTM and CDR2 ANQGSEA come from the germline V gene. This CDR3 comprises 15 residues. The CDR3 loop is CSVEYSLKSTDTQYF. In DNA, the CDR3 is TGCAGCGTTGAGTACAGCCTAAAAAGCACAGATACGCAGTATTTT.

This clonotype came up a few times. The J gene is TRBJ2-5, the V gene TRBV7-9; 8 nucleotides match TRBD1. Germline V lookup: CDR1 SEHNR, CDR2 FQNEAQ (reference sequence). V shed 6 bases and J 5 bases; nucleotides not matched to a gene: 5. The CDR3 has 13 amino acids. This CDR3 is CASRMTGAETQYF. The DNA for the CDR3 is TGTGCCAGCAGGATGACAGGGGCGGAGACCCAGTACTTC.

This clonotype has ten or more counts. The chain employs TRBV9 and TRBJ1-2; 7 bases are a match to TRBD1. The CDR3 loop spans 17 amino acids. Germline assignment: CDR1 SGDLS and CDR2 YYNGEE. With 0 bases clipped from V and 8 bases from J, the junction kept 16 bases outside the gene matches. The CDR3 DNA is TGTGCCAGCAGCGTAGGCCTCCCCGGACAGGATCCGAGCGGCTACACCTTC. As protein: CASSVGLPGQDPSGYTF.

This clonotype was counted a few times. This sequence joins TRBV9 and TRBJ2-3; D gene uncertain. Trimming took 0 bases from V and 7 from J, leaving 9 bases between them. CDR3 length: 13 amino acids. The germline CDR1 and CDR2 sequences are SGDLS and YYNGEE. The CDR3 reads CASSVGDKNTQYF. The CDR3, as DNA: TGTGCCAGCAGCGTAGGAGACAAAAATACGCAGTATTTT. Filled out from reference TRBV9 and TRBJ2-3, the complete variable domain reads DSGVTQTPKHLITATGQRVTLRCSPRSGDLSVYWYQQSLDQGLQFLIQYYNGEERAKGNILERFSAQQFPDLHSELNLSSLELGDSALYFCASSVGDKNTQYFGPGTRLTVL.

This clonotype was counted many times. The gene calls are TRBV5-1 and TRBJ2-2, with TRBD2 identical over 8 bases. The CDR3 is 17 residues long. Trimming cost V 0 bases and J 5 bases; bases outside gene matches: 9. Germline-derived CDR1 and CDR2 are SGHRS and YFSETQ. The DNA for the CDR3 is TGCGCCAGCAGCTTGGCCGCGAGAGCGGGAGAGACCGGGGAGCTGTTTTTT. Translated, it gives CASSLAARAGETGELFF.